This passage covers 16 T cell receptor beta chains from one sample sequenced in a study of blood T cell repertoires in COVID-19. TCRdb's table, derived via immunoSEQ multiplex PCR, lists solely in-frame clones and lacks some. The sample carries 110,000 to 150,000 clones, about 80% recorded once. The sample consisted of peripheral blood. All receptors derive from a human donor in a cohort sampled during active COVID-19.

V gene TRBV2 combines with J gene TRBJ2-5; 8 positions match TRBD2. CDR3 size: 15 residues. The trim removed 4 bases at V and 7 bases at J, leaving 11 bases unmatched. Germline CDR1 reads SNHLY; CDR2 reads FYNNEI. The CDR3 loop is CASSALSGSDGTQYF. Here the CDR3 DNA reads TGTGCCAGCAGTGCCCTAAGCGGGAGTGATGGGACCCAGTACTTC. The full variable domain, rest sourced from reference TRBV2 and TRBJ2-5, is EPEVTQTPSHQVTQMGQEVILRCVPISNHLYFYWYRQILGQKVEFLVSFYNNEISEKSEIFDDQFSVERPDGSNFTLKIRSTKLEDSAMYFCASSALSGSDGTQYFGPGTRLLVL.

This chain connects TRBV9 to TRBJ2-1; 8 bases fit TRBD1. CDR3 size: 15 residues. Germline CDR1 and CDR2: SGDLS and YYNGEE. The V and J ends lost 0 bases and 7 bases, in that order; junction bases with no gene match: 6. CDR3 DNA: TGTGCCAGCAGCGTAGAGGACAGGGCTTGGAATGAGCAGTTCTTC. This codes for CASSVEDRAWNEQFF. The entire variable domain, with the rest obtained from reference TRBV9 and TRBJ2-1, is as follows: DSGVTQTPKHLITATGQRVTLRCSPRSGDLSVYWYQQSLDQGLQFLIQYYNGEERAKGNILERFSAQQFPDLHSELNLSSLELGDSALYFCASSVEDRAWNEQFFGPGTRLTVL.

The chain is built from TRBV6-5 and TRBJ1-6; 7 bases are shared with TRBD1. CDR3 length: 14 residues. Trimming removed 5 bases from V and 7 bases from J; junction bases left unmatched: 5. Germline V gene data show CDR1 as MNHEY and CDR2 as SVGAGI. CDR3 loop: CASSHPRGNSPLHF. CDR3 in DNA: TGTGCCAGCAGTCACCCCAGGGGGAATTCACCCCTCCACTTT.

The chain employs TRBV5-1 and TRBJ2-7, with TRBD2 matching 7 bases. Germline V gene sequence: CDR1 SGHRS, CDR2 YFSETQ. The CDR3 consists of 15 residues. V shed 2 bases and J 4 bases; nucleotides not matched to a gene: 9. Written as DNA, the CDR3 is TGCGCCAGCAGCTTTGATGGGAGGGCGACTTACGAGCAGTACTTC. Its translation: CASSFDGRATYEQYF.

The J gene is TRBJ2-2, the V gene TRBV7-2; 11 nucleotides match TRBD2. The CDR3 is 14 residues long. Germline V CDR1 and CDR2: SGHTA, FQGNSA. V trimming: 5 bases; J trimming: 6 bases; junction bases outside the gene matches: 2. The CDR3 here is CASSLSGRAGELFF. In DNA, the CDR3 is TGTGCCAGCAGCCTTAGCGGGAGGGCCGGGGAGCTGTTTTTT.

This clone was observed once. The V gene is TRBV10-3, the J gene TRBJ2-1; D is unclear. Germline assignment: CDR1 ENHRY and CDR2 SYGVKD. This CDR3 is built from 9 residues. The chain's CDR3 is CANKCEQFF. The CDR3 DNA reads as TGTGCTAACAAGTGTGAGCAGTTCTTC.

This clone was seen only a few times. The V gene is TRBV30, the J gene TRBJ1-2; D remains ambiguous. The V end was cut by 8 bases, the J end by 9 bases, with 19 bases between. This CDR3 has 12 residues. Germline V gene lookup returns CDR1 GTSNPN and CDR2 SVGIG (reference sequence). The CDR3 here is CAATRGRESYTF. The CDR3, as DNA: TGTGCCGCTACTCGGGGTAGAGAGAGCTACACCTTC.

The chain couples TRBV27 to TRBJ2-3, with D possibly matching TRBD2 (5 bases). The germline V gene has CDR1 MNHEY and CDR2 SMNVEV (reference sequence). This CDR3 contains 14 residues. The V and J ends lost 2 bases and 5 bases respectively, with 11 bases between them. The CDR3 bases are TGTGCCAGCAGTTTAAATCGGGCGGGAGATACGCAGTATTTT. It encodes CASSLNRAGDTQYF.

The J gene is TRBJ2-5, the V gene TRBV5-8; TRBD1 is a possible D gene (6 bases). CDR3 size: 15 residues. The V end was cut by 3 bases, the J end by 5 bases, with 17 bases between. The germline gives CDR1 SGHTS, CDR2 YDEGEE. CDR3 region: CASSSNQGSWETQYF. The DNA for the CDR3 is TGTGCCAGCAGCTCCAACCAGGGGAGCTGGGAGACCCAGTACTTC. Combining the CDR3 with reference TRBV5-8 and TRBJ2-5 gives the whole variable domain EAGVTQSPTHLIKTRGQQATLRCSPISGHTSVYWYQQALGLGLQFLLWYDEGEERNRGNFPPRFSGRQFPNYSSELNVNALELEDSALYLCASSSNQGSWETQYFGPGTRLLVL.

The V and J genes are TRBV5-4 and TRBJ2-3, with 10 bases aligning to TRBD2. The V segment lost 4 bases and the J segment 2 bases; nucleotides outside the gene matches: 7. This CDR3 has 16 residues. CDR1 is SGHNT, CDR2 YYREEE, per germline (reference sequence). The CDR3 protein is CASSRPLAGTTDTQYF. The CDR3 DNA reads TGTGCCAGCAGCCGGCCACTAGCGGGAACCACAGATACGCAGTATTTT. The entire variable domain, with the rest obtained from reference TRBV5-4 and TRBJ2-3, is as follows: ETGVTQSPTHLIKTRGQQVTLRCSSQSGHNTVSWYQQALGQGPQFIFQYYREEENGRGNFPPRFSGLQFPNYSSELNVNALELDDSALYLCASSRPLAGTTDTQYFGPGTRLTVL.

The CDR3 nucleotides read TGTGCCACCAGAGCGGGACTAGCGGATTACAATGAGCAGTTCTTC. This gives the protein CATRAGLADYNEQFF. J is TRBJ2-1 and V is TRBV15; 11 nucleotides match TRBD2. The germline V gene has CDR1 LNHNV and CDR2 YYDKDF (reference sequence). The length of the CDR3 is 15 residues. Trimming at V came to 6 bases and at J to 4 bases, leaving 5 bases not matched to a gene.

The CDR3 reads CASSLRGVYTEAFF. DNA of the CDR3: TGTGCCAGCAGCCTCAGGGGAGTTTACACTGAAGCTTTCTTT. V gene TRBV3-1 (or the pseudogene TRBV3-2) combines with J gene TRBJ1-1; TRBD1 might be the D (6 bases). V lost 4 bases to trimming and J lost 3 bases, with 12 bases between them. CDR1 is LGHDT, CDR2 YNNKEL, per germline (reference sequence). The CDR3 has 14 amino acids.

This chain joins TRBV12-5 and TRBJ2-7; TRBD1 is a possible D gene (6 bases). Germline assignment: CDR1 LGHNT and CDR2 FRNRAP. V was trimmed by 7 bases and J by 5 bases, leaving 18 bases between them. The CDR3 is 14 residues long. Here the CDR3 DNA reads TGTGCTAGTGCCGTCCACAGGGCGTGCCACGAGCAGTACTTC. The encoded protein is CASAVHRACHEQYF. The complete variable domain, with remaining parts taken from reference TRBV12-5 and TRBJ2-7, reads DARVTQTPRHKVTEMGQEVTMRCQPILGHNTVFWYRQTMMQGLELLAYFRNRAPLDDSGMPKDRFSAEMPDATLATLKIQPSEPRDSAVYFCASAVHRACHEQYFGPGTRLTVT.

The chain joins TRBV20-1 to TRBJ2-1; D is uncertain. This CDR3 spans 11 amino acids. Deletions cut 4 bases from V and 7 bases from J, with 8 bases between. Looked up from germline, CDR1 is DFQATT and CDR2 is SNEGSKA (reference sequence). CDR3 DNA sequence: TGCAGTGCTACTAGGCGAAATGAGCAGTTCTTC. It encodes CSATRRNEQFF.

The CDR3: CASSPAGGGSAEQFF. CDR3 in DNA: TGTGCCAGTAGTCCAGCGGGAGGGGGGTCCGCTGAGCAGTTCTTC. This sequence joins TRBV19 and TRBJ2-1; TRBD2 agrees at 10 bases. The CDR3 sequence is 15 residues long. V lost 5 bases, J lost 9 bases, and 10 bases stayed unmatched. The germline CDR1 and CDR2 sequences are LNHDA and SQIVND (reference sequence).

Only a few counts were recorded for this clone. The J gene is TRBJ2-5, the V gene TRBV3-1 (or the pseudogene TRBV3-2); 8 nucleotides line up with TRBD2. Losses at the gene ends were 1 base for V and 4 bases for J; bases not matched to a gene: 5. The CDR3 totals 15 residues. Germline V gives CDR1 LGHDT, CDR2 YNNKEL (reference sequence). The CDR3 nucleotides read TGTGCCAGCAGCCAAGCGGGAGGGCCTGGAGAGACCCAGTACTTC. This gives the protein CASSQAGGPGETQYF.